This record looks at one TCR beta chain sequence and its context. In the original analysis: Reference gene primer amplification yielded estimated nucleated cell counts. The assay was immunoSEQ multiplex PCR, and TCRdb's table has in-frame clones only and misses some. From that table come the V and J calls and clone size; the DNA was used to work out D and trimming. The data hold under 80,000 clones, with 70% to 90% observed a single time. These data come from a study of blood T cell repertoires in COVID-19. Study-level information: There were acute and convalescent COVID-19 samples, and they came from the United States, Italy and Spain. From T cells, B-cell-depleted T cells, or PBMCs came the material, which was cDNA or gDNA.

Trimming took 10 bases from V and 6 from J, leaving 15 bases between them. CDR1 is LNHDA, CDR2 SQIVND, per germline (reference sequence). The CDR3 contains 12 residues. The sequencing sample was made of peripheral blood. This sequence originates from a man aged 55 to 70 with acute or convalescent COVID-19. The chain is built from TRBV19 and TRBJ1-1; D call uncertain. The CDR3 region is CATSRTSAEAFF. CDR3 DNA sequence: TGTGCCACTTCTCGTACTAGTGCTGAAGCTTTCTTT.